Listed here is a single T cell receptor (beta chain). The sample belongs to a study of blood T cell repertoires in COVID-19. The ends were cut back, 7 bases at V and 10 bases at J, with 20 bases in the middle. Germline V gene data show CDR1 as MDHEN and CDR2 as SYDVKM. This CDR3 region has 14 residues. Assay used: immunoSEQ multiplex PCR; TCRdb lists only in-frame clones, some missing. The table has some 90,000 clones, approximately 80% seen once; the top ten hold roughly a tenth. The chain carries TRBV28 and TRBJ2-1; no clear D. The receptor comes from a man aged 65 to 85 with active or convalescent COVID-19. The specimen was peripheral blood. CDR3 DNA sequence: TGTGCCAGCACCATTTTCGGCGGCATTCGCGAGCAGTTCTTC. Amino acids: CASTIFGGIREQFF.